A single sample is the source of the 22 T cell receptor beta chains below, sequenced in a study of blood T cell repertoires in COVID-19. Assay used: immunoSEQ multiplex PCR; TCRdb lists only in-frame clones, some missing. The sample lists around 290,000 clones; about 87% were seen once. Sequenced input: peripheral blood. These receptors were collected from a woman aged 45-65 years who had recovered from COVID-19.

This chain uses TRBV30 with TRBJ2-7; tentatively, D is TRBD1 (6 bases). The CDR3 is 11 residues long. V was shortened by 3 bases and J by 5 bases, with 8 bases between the two germline ends. Germline assignment: CDR1 GTSNPN and CDR2 SVGIG (reference sequence). CDR3 nucleotide sequence: TGTGCCTGGAGACAGGGAGACGAGCAGTACTTC. It specifies CAWRQGDEQYF.

This chain joins TRBV7-2 and TRBJ2-1; TRBD2 matches 8 bases. Looked up from germline, CDR1 is SGHTA and CDR2 is FQGNSA. V gave up 4 bases and J gave up 8 bases; unmatched junction bases: 10. This CDR3 comprises 15 residues. The CDR3 region has the DNA TGTGCCAGCAGCTCCCCGGGACTAGAGGTGTATGAGCAGTTCTTC. Translation gives CASSSPGLEVYEQFF.

V gene TRBV6-5 combines with J gene TRBJ2-3, with D possibly TRBD1 on 6 matching bases. The CDR3 runs 15 residues. V lost 2 bases and J 1 base, leaving 10 bases between the germline ends. Germline CDR1 MNHEY, CDR2 SVGAGI. The CDR3 bases are TGTGCCAGCAGTTACAAGTCAGGGGGCACAGATACGCAGTATTTT. Amino acid sequence: CASSYKSGGTDTQYF.

This clone was seen once. V and J are TRBV9 and TRBJ2-2, with unresolved D. The V gene's germline CDR1 is SGDLS and CDR2 YYNGEE. This CDR3 spans 13 amino acids. Deletions cut 0 bases from V and 5 bases from J, with 5 bases between. The CDR3 bases are TGTGCCAGCAGCGTAGTGAGGACCGGGGAGCTGTTTTTT. Its protein is CASSVVRTGELFF.

The chain is built from TRBV15 and TRBJ2-7; 8 bases agree with TRBD2. The germline gives CDR1 LNHNV, CDR2 YYDKDF (reference sequence). V gave up 4 bases and J gave up 7 bases; unmatched junction bases: 6. The CDR3 spans 13 residues. CDR3 sequence: CATSNSGRGEQYF. The CDR3 coding sequence is TGTGCCACCAGCAACAGCGGGAGAGGTGAGCAGTACTTC.

This chain connects TRBV5-1 to TRBJ1-1, with D tentatively TRBD1 (6 bases). V lost 0 bases and J lost 5, with 11 bases in between. The CDR3 consists of 14 residues. Germline CDR1 reads SGHRS; CDR2 reads YFSETQ. CDR3 DNA sequence: TGCGCCAGCAGCTTGGGACAGGTGGGGACTGAAGCTTTCTTT. This gives the protein CASSLGQVGTEAFF.

The sample holds one count of this clone. The rearrangement joins TRBV6-1 to TRBJ2-7; the D gene is possibly TRBD1 (5 bases). V was trimmed by 3 bases and J by 4 bases, leaving 16 bases between them. CDR1 and CDR2 (germline): MNHNS, SASEGT. The CDR3 has 15 residues. CDR3 in DNA: TGTGCCAGCAGTGAGGTTGGGGCAAATGGGTACGAGCAGTACTTC. This gives the protein CASSEVGANGYEQYF.

The chain combines TRBV5-5 with TRBJ1-3, with 8 bases fitting TRBD1. V was clipped by 0 bases and J by 0 bases; unmatched bases: 5. From germline, CDR1 is SGHKS and CDR2 YYEKEE (reference sequence). The CDR3 has 17 amino acids. The CDR3, as DNA: TGTGCCAGCAGCTTGGGGCAGGGGGCGAACTCTGGAAACACCATATATTTT. Its protein product is CASSLGQGANSGNTIYF.

The chain combines TRBV18 with TRBJ1-2; no clear D. The V gene's germline CDR1 is KGHSH and CDR2 LQKENI. CDR3 size: 12 residues. With 8 bases removed from V and 1 base from J, the gap between germline ends came to 8 bases. This chain's CDR3 is CASTTGNYGYTF. Written as DNA, the CDR3 is TGTGCCAGCACCACGGGTAACTATGGCTACACCTTC. Together with reference TRBV18 and TRBJ1-2, the CDR3 gives the full variable domain: NAGVMQNPRHLVRRRGQEARLRCSPMKGHSHVYWYRQLPEEGLKFMVYLQKENIIDESGMPKERFSAEFPKEGPSILRIQQVVRGDSAAYFCASTTGNYGYTFGSGTRLTVV.

The V and J genes are TRBV19 and TRBJ2-3; possible D gene TRBD1, 9 bases. This CDR3 contains 20 residues. The ends were cut back, 4 bases at V and 1 base at J, with 27 bases in the middle. The V gene's germline CDR1 is LNHDA and CDR2 SQIVND (reference sequence). The CDR3 DNA reads TGTGCCAGTAGTAGAGGGAACAGGGGGCGCGGAGCGGGAGGCACAGATACGCAGTATTTT. It is translated as CASSRGNRGRGAGGTDTQYF. Combining the CDR3 with reference TRBV19 and TRBJ2-3 gives the whole variable domain DGGITQSPKYLFRKEGQNVTLSCEQNLNHDAMYWYRQDPGQGLRLIYYSQIVNDFQKGDIAEGYSVSREKKESFPLTVTSAQKNPTAFYLCASSRGNRGRGAGGTDTQYFGPGTRLTVL.

The chain links TRBV19 to TRBJ1-5, with TRBD1 matching over 8 bases. In germline, CDR1 is LNHDA, CDR2 SQIVND (reference sequence). With 3 bases clipped from V and 7 bases from J, the junction kept 8 bases outside the gene matches. The CDR3 consists of 15 residues. In DNA form, the CDR3 reads TGTGCCAGTAGTATCCTGCCAGGGACAGGACAGCCCCAGCATTTT. This encodes CASSILPGTGQPQHF.

The chain couples TRBV14 to TRBJ1-6, with a possible D match to TRBD1 (5 bases). Germline V gene sequence: CDR1 SGHDN, CDR2 FVKESK. Trimming took 3 bases from V and 10 from J, leaving 10 bases between them. The CDR3 has 13 amino acids. The chain's CDR3 is CASSQMGRSPLHF. DNA for the CDR3: TGTGCCAGCAGCCAGATGGGGCGGTCACCCCTCCACTTT.

This clone was observed a few times. V gene TRBV5-6 combines with J gene TRBJ2-3, with 7 nucleotides matching TRBD2. Germline V gene lookup returns CDR1 SGHDT and CDR2 YYEEEE. V was clipped by 4 bases and J by 12 bases; unmatched bases: 11. The CDR3 is 13 residues long. The CDR3 region has the DNA TGTGCCAGCAGCGTGACCACTAGCGTCTTTCAGTATTTT. Its translation: CASSVTTSVFQYF.

This chain connects TRBV28 to TRBJ2-1; 8 bases are shared with TRBD2. The V segment lost 5 bases and the J segment 9 bases; nucleotides outside the gene matches: 12. CDR3 length: 15 amino acids. From germline, CDR1 is MDHEN and CDR2 SYDVKM. Written as DNA, the CDR3 is TGTGCCAGCAGTCAAGCGGGAGTGATCGAACTTGAGCAGTTCTTC. It specifies CASSQAGVIELEQFF.

V usage is TRBV20-1 and J usage is TRBJ2-1; D gene uncertain. The length of the CDR3 is 10 residues. V lost 4 bases to trimming and J lost 14 bases, with 12 bases between them. Germline V gene data show CDR1 as DFQATT and CDR2 as SNEGSKA (reference sequence). The CDR3 DNA reads as TGCAGTGCTAAACGGTCCACGGAGTTCTTC. It yields the protein CSAKRSTEFF.

The chain is built from TRBV28 and TRBJ2-3; 9 bases line up with TRBD1. Trimming took 4 bases from V and 0 from J; bases not matched to a gene: 5. CDR1 is MDHEN, CDR2 SYDVKM, per germline. There are 16 residues in the CDR3. CDR3 residues: CASSWGTGPSTDTQYF. CDR3 coding DNA: TGTGCCAGCAGTTGGGGGACAGGGCCTAGCACAGATACGCAGTATTTT.

CDR3 coding DNA: TGTGCCAGTAGTATTCCCGCCAGGGGGAAGGGCTCGGCTGAAGCTTTCTTT. Its translation: CASSIPARGKGSAEAFF. The chain has TRBV19 and TRBJ1-1, with 7 bases fitting TRBD1. From germline, CDR1 is LNHDA and CDR2 SQIVND (reference sequence). Trimming removed 3 bases from V and 6 bases from J; junction bases left unmatched: 16. The CDR3 length is 17 residues.

This rearrangement joins TRBV29-1 to TRBJ1-5; 7 bases align to TRBD1. Germline CDR1 and CDR2: SQVTM and ANQGSEA. Trimming at V came to 6 bases and at J to 1 base, leaving 6 bases not matched to a gene. This CDR3 contains 14 residues. The CDR3 nucleotides read TGCAGCGTCGGGACAGTTGGGAGCAATCAGCCCCAGCATTTT. Translating gives CSVGTVGSNQPQHF.

CDR3 sequence (DNA): TGTGCCATCAGTGAGGCAAACCGACAGGGAAGGGCCCAGCATTTT. As protein: CAISEANRQGRAQHF. This sequence joins TRBV10-3 and TRBJ1-5; 7 positions match TRBD1. The CDR3 loop spans 15 amino acids. Germline V gene lookup returns CDR1 ENHRY and CDR2 SYGVKD. The V gene end was trimmed by 2 bases and the J gene end by 11 bases; junction bases not matched to a gene: 12.

The gene calls are TRBV7-7 and TRBJ2-5, with 14 bases identical to TRBD2. The CDR3 has 15 amino acids. V trimming: 5 bases; J trimming: 5 bases; junction bases outside the gene matches: 4. Germline loops: CDR1 SSHAT, CDR2 FNYEAQ (reference sequence). CDR3 in amino acids: CASSNGLAGGETQYF. CDR3 sequence (DNA): TGTGCCAGCAGCAACGGACTAGCGGGGGGTGAGACCCAGTACTTC. The full variable domain, completed using reference TRBV7-7 and TRBJ2-5, is GAGVSQSPRYKVTKRGQDVTLRCDPISSHATLYWYQQALGQGPEFLTYFNYEAQPDKSGLPSDRFSAERPEGSISTLTIQRTEQRDSAMYRCASSNGLAGGETQYFGPGTRLLVL.

This chain joins TRBV3-1 (or the pseudogene TRBV3-2) and TRBJ2-5, with 7 bases fitting TRBD2. Germline assignment: CDR1 LGHDT and CDR2 YNNKEL (reference sequence). J was trimmed by 4 bases and V by 4 bases; bases with no gene match: 0. The CDR3 extends over 12 amino acids. In nucleotides, the CDR3 is TGTGCCAGCAGCCGGGGGGGAGAGACCCAGTACTTC. Translating gives CASSRGGETQYF.

Details on this clone: The sample contains more than one DNA sequence encoding this CDR3. The J gene is TRBJ1-5, the V gene TRBV7-8; D perhaps matches TRBD1 (5 bases). CDR1 is SGHVS, CDR2 FQNEAQ, per germline. There are 15 residues in the CDR3. V lost 1 base, J lost 2 bases, and 9 bases lay in between. In nucleotides, the CDR3 is TGTGCCAGCAGCTTAGGCAGGGTTGGCAATCAGCCCCAGCATTTT. It translates to CASSLGRVGNQPQHF.